The sequence of this T cell receptor beta chain was determined in a study of cytomegalovirus exposure and HLA in healthy donors. Study results and limitations: Per published reports, the classifier diagnosed cytomegalovirus status with high specificity and sensitivity. Later, an analysis showed that TCR beta chains associated with HLA were more clonally expanded than others that were equally common. Some TCR beta chains (over 150 of them) were listed as cytomegalovirus-associated. In an earlier analysis, in some 500 donors, most V segments appeared productive either ~90% or ~30% of the time.

This CDR3 is built from 14 residues. Germline lookup yields CDR1 SGHVS and CDR2 FQNEAQ. After removal of 5 bases from V and 6 bases from J, the junction contained 10 bases not matched to a gene. Worth noting for this clone: What it recognizes is unknown.

A multiplex PCR was run with 60 Vbeta primers and 13 Jbeta primers. Produced via immunoSEQ multiplex PCR; TCRdb's table is partial and in-frame only. This table holds around 70,000 clones. Sequences were obtained from PBMCs. The chain couples TRBV7-8 to TRBJ2-7, with 7 bases that match TRBD1. This clonotype was obtained from a man aged 35 to 55 in good health and CMV-seronegative. The CDR3: CASSQEGANREQYF. DNA of the CDR3: TGTGCCAGCAGCCAAGAGGGGGCTAATCGCGAGCAGTACTTC.